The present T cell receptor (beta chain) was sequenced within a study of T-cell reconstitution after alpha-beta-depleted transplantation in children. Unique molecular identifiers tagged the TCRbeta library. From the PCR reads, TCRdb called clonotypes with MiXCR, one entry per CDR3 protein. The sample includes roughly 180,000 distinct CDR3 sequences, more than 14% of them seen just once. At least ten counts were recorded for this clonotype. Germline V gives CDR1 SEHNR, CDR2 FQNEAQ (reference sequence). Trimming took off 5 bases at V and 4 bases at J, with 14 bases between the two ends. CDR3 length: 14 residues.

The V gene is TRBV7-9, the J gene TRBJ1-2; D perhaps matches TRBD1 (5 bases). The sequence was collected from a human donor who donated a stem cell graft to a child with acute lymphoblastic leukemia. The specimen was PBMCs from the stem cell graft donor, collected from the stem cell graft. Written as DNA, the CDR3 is TGTGCCAGCAGCGACCTGGGGGTGGCCTATGGCTACACCTTC. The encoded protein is CASSDLGVAYGYTF.